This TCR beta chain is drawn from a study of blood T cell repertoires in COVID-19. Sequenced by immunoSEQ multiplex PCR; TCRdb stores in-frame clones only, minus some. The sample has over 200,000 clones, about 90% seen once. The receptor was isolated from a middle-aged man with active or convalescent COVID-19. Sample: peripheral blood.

CDR3 nucleotide sequence: TGCGCCAGCAGCTCTCCGGAGGACGGGGGCACCGGGGAGCTGTTTTTT. It codes for CASSSPEDGGTGELFF. The gene calls are TRBV5-1 and TRBJ2-2; D might be TRBD2 (6 bases). Trimming left V 3 bases short and J 4 bases short, with 16 bases between. There are 16 residues in the CDR3. Germline V gene data show CDR1 as SGHRS and CDR2 as YFSETQ.